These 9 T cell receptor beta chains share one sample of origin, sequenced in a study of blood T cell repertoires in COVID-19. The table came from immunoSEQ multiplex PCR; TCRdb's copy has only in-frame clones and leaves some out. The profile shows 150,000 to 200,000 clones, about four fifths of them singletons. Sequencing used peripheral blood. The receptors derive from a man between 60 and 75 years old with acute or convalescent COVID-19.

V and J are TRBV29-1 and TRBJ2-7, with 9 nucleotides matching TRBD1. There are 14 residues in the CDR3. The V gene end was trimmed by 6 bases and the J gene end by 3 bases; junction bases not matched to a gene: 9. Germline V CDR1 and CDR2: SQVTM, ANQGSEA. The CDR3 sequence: CSVLITGQGYEQYF. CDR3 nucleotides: TGCAGCGTACTAATTACGGGACAGGGCTACGAGCAGTACTTC.

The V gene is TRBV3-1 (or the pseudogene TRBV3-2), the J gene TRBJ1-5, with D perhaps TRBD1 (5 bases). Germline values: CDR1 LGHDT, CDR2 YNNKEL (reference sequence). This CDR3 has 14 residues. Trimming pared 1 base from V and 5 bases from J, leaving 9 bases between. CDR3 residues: CASSQGQGYQPQHF. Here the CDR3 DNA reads TGTGCCAGCAGCCAAGGGCAGGGTTATCAGCCCCAGCATTTT.

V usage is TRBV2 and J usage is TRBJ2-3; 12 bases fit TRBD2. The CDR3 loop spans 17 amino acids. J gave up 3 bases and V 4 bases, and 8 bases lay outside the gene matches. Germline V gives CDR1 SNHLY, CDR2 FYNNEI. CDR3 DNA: TGTGCCAGCAGTGGCCTAGCGGGGGGGCCTGGTACAGATACGCAGTATTTT. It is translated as CASSGLAGGPGTDTQYF.

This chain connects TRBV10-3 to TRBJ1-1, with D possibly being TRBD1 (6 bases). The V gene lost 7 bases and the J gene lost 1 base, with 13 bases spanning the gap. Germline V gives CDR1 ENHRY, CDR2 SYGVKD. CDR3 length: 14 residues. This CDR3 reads CAITRGGGNTEAFF. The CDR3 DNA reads TGTGCCATCACCAGGGGAGGGGGGAACACTGAAGCTTTCTTT.

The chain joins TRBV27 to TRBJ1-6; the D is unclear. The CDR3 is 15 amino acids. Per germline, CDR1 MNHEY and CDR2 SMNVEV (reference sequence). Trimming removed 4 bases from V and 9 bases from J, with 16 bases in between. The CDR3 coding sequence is TGTGCCAGCAGTTCGGCCTCAGGAACTGCTTCACCCCTCCACTTT. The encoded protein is CASSSASGTASPLHF.

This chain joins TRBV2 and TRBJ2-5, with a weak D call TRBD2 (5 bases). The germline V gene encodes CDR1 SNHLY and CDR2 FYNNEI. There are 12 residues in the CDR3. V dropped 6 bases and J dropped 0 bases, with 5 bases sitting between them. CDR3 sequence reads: CASRRDQETQYF. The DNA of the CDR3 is TGTGCCAGCAGGAGGGACCAAGAGACCCAGTACTTC. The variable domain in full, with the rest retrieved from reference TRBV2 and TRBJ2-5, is EPEVTQTPSHQVTQMGQEVILRCVPISNHLYFYWYRQILGQKVEFLVSFYNNEISEKSEIFDDQFSVERPDGSNFTLKIRSTKLEDSAMYFCASRRDQETQYFGPGTRLLVL.

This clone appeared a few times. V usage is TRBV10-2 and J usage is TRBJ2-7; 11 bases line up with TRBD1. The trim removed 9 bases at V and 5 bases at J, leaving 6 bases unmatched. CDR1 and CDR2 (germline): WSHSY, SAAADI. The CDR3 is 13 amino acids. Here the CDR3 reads CASRTGGSHEQYF. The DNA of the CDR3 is TGCGCCAGTCGGACAGGGGGCTCTCACGAGCAGTACTTC.

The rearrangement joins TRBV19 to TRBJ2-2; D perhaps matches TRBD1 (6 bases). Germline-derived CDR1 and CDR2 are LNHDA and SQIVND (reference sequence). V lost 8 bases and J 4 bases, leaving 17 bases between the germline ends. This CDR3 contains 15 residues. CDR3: CASQTDRTSTGELFF. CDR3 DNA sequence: TGTGCCAGTCAAACCGACAGGACCTCCACCGGGGAGCTGTTTTTT. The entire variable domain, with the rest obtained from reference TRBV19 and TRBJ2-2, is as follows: DGGITQSPKYLFRKEGQNVTLSCEQNLNHDAMYWYRQDPGQGLRLIYYSQIVNDFQKGDIAEGYSVSREKKESFPLTVTSAQKNPTAFYLCASQTDRTSTGELFFGEGSRLTVL.

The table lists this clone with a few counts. CDR3 amino acids: CASSRPGQGSSYNSPLHF. The CDR3, as DNA: TGTGCCAGCAGTCGCCCCGGACAGGGAAGCTCCTATAATTCACCCCTCCACTTT. The chain combines TRBV6-2 or TRBV6-3 with TRBJ1-6; 8 positions match TRBD1. V dropped 5 bases and J dropped 0; count of bases not matched to a gene: 9. Germline CDR1 MNHEY, CDR2 SVGEGT. The CDR3 is made up of 18 amino acids.